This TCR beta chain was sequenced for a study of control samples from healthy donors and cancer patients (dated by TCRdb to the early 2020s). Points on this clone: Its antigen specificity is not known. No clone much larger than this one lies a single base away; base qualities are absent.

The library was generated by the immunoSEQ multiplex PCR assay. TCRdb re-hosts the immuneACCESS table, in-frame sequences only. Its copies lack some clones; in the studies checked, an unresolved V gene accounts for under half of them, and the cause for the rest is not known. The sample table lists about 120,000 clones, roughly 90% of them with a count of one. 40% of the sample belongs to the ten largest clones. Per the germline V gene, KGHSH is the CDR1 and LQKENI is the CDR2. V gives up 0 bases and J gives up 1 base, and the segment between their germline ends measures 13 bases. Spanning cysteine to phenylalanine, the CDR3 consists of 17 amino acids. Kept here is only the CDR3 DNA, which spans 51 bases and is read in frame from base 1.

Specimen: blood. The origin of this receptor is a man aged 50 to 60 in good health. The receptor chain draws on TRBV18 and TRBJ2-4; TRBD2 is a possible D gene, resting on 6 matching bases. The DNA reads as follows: TGTGCCAGCTCACCACCGGGGGGAATCGTGGCCAAAAACATTCAGTACTTC. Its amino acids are CASSPPGGIVAKNIQYF.